The 5 T cell receptor beta chains presented below share a single source sample, sequenced in a study of Graves' ophthalmopathy and Graves' hyperthyroidism. CDR3 regions of TCR beta were amplified from RNA transcripts. HTBI primers were used in a first-round RT-PCR, which preceded a second-round multiplex PCR. Each CDR3 protein gets one entry after TCRdb re-called the multiplex PCR reads with MiXCR. This sample has about 1.1 million distinct CDR3 sequences, with about 35% found just once. Sequenced: peripheral blood or thyroid tissue (not recorded which). Receptors originate from an adult man with Graves' hyperthyroidism.

This clonotype was counted a single time. J is TRBJ2-5 and V is TRBV29-1, with 11 nucleotides matching TRBD2. The germline gives CDR1 SQVTM, CDR2 ANQGSEA. V trimming: 8 bases; J trimming: 4 bases; junction bases outside the gene matches: 12. CDR3 length: 15 amino acids. The CDR3 here is CSLETSGSWGETQYF. CDR3 in DNA: TGCAGCTTAGAAACTAGCGGGAGTTGGGGAGAGACCCAGTACTTC.

This chain joins TRBV7-8 and TRBJ2-5, with TRBD2 identical over 12 bases. The CDR3 length is 15 residues. CDR1 and CDR2 from the germline V gene are SGHVS and FQNEAQ. V was pared by 4 bases and J by 4 bases, with 4 bases of the junction left unmatched. CDR3 loop: CASSSSGRVSETQYF. The DNA of the CDR3 is TGTGCCAGCAGCTCTAGCGGGAGGGTGTCAGAGACCCAGTACTTC.

This clonotype occurred many times. This rearrangement joins TRBV15 to TRBJ1-3; D gene uncertain. V was pared by 0 bases and J by 4 bases, with 4 bases between. Germline loops: CDR1 LNHNV, CDR2 YYDKDF (reference sequence). The CDR3 is 13 amino acids. The CDR3 nucleotides are TGTGCCACCAGCAGAGATCTAGGAAACACCATATATTTT. Protein product: CATSRDLGNTIYF.

The genes are TRBV12-3 or TRBV12-4 and TRBJ2-2; D call uncertain. This CDR3 contains 15 residues. Trimming left V 5 bases short and J 4 bases short, with 14 bases between. This CDR3 reads CASSEAWLGTGELFF. CDR3 nucleotide sequence: TGTGCCAGCAGTGAAGCTTGGCTCGGCACCGGGGAGCTGTTTTTT.

This clonotype was seen only a few times. The chain combines TRBV12-3 or TRBV12-4 with TRBJ2-5; D uncertain. V lost 3 bases to trimming and J lost 3 bases, with 11 bases between them. The CDR3 is 14 residues long. CDR3 nucleotide sequence: TGTGCCAGCAGTTTTTCTTCAGTAAAAGAGACCCAGTACTTC. Amino acids: CASSFSSVKETQYF.